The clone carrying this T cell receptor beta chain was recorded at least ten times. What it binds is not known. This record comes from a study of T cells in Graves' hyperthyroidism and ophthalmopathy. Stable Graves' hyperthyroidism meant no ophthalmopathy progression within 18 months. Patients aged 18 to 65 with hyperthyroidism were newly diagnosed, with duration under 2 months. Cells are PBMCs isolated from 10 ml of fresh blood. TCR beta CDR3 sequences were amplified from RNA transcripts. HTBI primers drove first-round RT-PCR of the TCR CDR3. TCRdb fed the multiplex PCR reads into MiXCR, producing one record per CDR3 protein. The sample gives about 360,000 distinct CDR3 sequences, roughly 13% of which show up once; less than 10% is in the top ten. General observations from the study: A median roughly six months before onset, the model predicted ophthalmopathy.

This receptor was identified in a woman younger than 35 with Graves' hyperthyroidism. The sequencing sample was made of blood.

CDR3 in amino acids: CASSQGVGAETQYF. The CDR3 region has the DNA TGTGCCAGCAGCCAAGGTGTTGGGGCCGAGACCCAGTACTTC. This sequence joins TRBV3-1 and TRBJ2-5; tentatively, D is TRBD1 (5 bases). The CDR3 is 14 amino acids. Per the germline V gene, CDR1 is LGHDT and CDR2 is YNNKEL (reference sequence). V was trimmed by 1 base and J by 5 bases, leaving 11 bases between them.